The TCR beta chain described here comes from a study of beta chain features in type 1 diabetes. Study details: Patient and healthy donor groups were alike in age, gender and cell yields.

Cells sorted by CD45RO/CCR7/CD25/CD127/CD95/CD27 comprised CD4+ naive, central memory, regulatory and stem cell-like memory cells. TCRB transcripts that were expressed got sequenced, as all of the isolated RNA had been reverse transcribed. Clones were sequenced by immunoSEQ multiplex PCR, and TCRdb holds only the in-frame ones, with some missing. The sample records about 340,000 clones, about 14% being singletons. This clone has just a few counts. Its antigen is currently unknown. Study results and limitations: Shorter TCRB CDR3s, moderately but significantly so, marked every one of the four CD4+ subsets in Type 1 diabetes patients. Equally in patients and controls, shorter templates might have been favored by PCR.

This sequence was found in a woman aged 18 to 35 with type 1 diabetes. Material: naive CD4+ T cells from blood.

The CDR3: CASSVGLAGGEETQYF. The CDR3 DNA reads TGTGCCAGCAGCGTGGGACTAGCGGGAGGGGAAGAGACCCAGTACTTC. The chain joins TRBV9 to TRBJ2-5; 16 bases match TRBD2. Unmatched junction bases numbered 1, after V lost 2 bases and J lost 3 bases. The CDR3 sequence is 16 residues long. CDR1 and CDR2 from the germline V gene are SGDLS and YYNGEE.